This is a list of T cell receptor beta chains from one sample in a study of OX40 agonist ivuxolimab in advanced cancers. The method was immunoSEQ multiplex PCR; TCRdb's version includes in-frame clones alone and lacks a portion of them. The sample consists of 34,000 or so clones, roughly 79% of them appearing once. Sequenced here: CD4+ or CD8+ T cells sorted from blood, sampled in a trial of the OX40 agonist ivuxolimab. The receptor source for this set is an adult with an advanced solid tumor such as melanoma, head and neck, liver or kidney cancer. Both conserved end residues are part of each CDR3. The order of the fields is V gene, J gene, CDR3 protein.

v_gene: TRBV6-5
j_gene: TRBJ1-1
CDR3aa: CASRPGTWNTEAFF

v_gene: TRBV7-3
j_gene: TRBJ2-6
CDR3aa: CASSPQSPGTGANVLTF

v_gene: TRBV7-2
j_gene: TRBJ2-1
CDR3aa: CASSYTGLSYNEQFF

v_gene: TRBV5-1
j_gene: TRBJ2-7
CDR3aa: CASSLALTVQAYEQYF

v_gene: TRBV19
j_gene: TRBJ2-1
CDR3aa: CASSTGLAGGNEQFF

v_gene: TRBV2
j_gene: TRBJ2-5
CDR3aa: CASSGPGGGRETQYF

v_gene: TRBV7-2
j_gene: TRBJ2-7
CDR3aa: CASSVRQGPYEQYF

v_gene: TRBV10-1
j_gene: TRBJ2-1
CDR3aa: CASSNPGRYNEQFF

v_gene: TRBV6-5
j_gene: TRBJ2-7
CDR3aa: CASSSGTGTYEQYF

v_gene: TRBV11-1
j_gene: TRBJ1-6
CDR3aa: CASSPGPLGFGNSPLHF

v_gene: TRBV27
j_gene: TRBJ1-5
CDR3aa: CASSSKNSNQPQHF

v_gene: TRBV6-1
j_gene: TRBJ1-1
CDR3aa: CASRRDSWNTEAFF

v_gene: TRBV19
j_gene: TRBJ1-2
CDR3aa: CASRFARDGYTF

v_gene: TRBV30
j_gene: TRBJ1-5
CDR3aa: CAWSVRGGARQPQHF